Given below is one T cell receptor beta chain in context. This sample is drawn from a study of blood T cell repertoires in COVID-19. Study details: Italy, Spain and the United States were the sources of the convalescent and acute COVID-19 samples. Nucleic acid was either cDNA or gDNA, and it came from T cells, B-cell-depleted T cells, or PBMCs.

Source study methods: Estimation of nucleated cell counts was performed using reference gene primer amplification. Generated by immunoSEQ multiplex PCR, the TCRdb table keeps only in-frame clones and is missing some. V and J calls and clone size are as listed in that table; D and trimming were resolved from the DNA. The sample consists of over 80,000 clones, around 87% of them appearing once. CDR3 size: 14 residues. Germline V CDR1 and CDR2: SGHTA, FQGNSA. Trimming took off 4 bases at V and 4 bases at J, with 13 bases between the two ends. This chain connects TRBV7-2 to TRBJ2-5, with D tentatively TRBD2 (5 bases). This TCR came from a human donor in a cohort sampled during active COVID-19. The sequencing input was peripheral blood. The CDR3 sequence is CASSWAAGPETQYF. DNA for the CDR3: TGTGCCAGCAGCTGGGCGGCGGGTCCAGAGACCCAGTACTTC.